The present T cell receptor (beta chain) was sequenced within a study of regulatory T cells in long-lasting Graves disease. General study points: Those with persistent Graves' had less TCR diversity than newly diagnosed patients.

This clonotype was seen ten or more times. Antigen specificity is unknown. The time point: newly diagnosed GD, antithyroid drugs for less than 3 months. RNA isolated from PBMCs was used to make the TCR library. Sequencing libraries for TCR beta were prepared with iRepertoire HTBI primers and Arm-PCR of CDR3 regions. Per the authors' pipeline: Sample data revealed fewer than 70 TRBV and more than 13 TRBJ segments. TCRdb redid the calling of the multiplex PCR reads with MiXCR, one entry per CDR3 protein. TCRdb's processing, not the authors', yielded these V and J calls. The table records approximately 390,000 distinct CDR3 sequences, roughly 15% of them present only once. V gave up 7 bases and J gave up 3 bases, with 14 bases separating them. In germline, CDR1 is SNHLY, CDR2 FYNNEI. CDR3 length: 14 residues. In addition, the sample was reused for a study of T cells in Graves' hyperthyroidism and ophthalmopathy. As that report states: In patients aged 18 to 65, hyperthyroidism was newly diagnosed, with duration under 2 months. First-round RT-PCR targeting the TCR CDR3 was performed with the HTBI primer set.

This receptor was obtained from a woman aged 18 to 35 with Graves disease. The V gene is TRBV2, the J gene TRBJ2-3, with D possibly being TRBD1 (6 bases). The material was peripheral blood mononuclear cells (PBMCs), obtained at new diagnosis, from a patient treated with antithyroid drugs. Written as DNA, the CDR3 is TGTGCCAGCAATTTCAGGGGTGTGACAGATACGCAGTATTTT. Translated, it gives CASNFRGVTDTQYF. Together with reference TRBV2 and TRBJ2-3, the CDR3 gives the full variable domain: EPEVTQTPSHQVTQMGQEVILRCVPISNHLYFYWYRQILGQKVEFLVSFYNNEISEKSEIFDDQFSVERPDGSNFTLKIRSTKLEDSAMYFCASNFRGVTDTQYFGPGTRLTVL.